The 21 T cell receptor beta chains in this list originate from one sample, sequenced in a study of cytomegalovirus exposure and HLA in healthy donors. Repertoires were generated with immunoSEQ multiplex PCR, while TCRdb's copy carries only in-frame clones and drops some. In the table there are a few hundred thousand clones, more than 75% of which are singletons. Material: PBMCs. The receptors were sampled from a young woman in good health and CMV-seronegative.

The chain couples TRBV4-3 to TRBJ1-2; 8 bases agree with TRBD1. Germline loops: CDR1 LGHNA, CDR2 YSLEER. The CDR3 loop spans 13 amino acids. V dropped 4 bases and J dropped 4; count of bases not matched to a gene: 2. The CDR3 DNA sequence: TGCGCCAGCAGCCCGGACAGGGCCTATGGCTACACCTTC. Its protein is CASSPDRAYGYTF.

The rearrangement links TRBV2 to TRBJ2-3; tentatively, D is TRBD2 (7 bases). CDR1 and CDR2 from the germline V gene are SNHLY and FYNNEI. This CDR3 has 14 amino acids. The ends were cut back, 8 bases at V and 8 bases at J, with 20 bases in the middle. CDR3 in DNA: TGTGCCAGCTGGGGGCCGACAGGCGGGGGTACGCAGTATTTT. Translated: CASWGPTGGGTQYF.

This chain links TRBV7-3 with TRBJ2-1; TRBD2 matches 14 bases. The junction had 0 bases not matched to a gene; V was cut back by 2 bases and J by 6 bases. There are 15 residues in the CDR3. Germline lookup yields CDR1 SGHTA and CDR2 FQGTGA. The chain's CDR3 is CASSLGTSGSNEQFF. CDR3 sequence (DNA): TGTGCCAGCAGCTTAGGGACTAGCGGGAGCAATGAGCAGTTCTTC. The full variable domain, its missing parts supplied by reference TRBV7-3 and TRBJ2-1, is GAGVSQTPSNKVTEKGKYVELRCDPISGHTALYWYRQSLGQGPEFLIYFQGTGAADDSGLPNDRFFAVRPEGSVSTLKIQRTERGDSAVYLCASSLGTSGSNEQFFGPGTRLTVL.

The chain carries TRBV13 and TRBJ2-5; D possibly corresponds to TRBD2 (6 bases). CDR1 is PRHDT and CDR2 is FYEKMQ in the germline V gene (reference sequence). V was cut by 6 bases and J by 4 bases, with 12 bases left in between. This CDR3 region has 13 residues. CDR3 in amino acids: CASRGGALETQYF. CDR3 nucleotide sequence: TGTGCCAGCAGAGGCGGGGCCCTAGAGACCCAGTACTTC.

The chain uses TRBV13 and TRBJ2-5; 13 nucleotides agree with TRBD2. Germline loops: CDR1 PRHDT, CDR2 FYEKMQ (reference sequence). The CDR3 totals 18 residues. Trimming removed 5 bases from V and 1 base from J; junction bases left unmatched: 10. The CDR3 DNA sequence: TGTGCCAGCAGCCCGAGCCCCGGGACTAGCGGGGCCCAAGAGACCCAGTACTTC. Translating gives CASSPSPGTSGAQETQYF. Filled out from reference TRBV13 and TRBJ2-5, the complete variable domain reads AAGVIQSPRHLIKEKRETATLKCYPIPRHDTVYWYQQGPGQDPQFLISFYEKMQSDKGSIPDRFSAQQFSDYHSELNMSSLELGDSALYFCASSPSPGTSGAQETQYFGPGTRLLVL.

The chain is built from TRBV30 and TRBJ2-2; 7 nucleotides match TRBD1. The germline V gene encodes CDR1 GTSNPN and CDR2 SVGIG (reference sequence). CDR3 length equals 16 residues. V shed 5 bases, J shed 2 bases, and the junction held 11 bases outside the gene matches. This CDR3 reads CAWEGTDPFNTGELFF. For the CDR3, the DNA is TGTGCCTGGGAAGGGACAGATCCTTTCAACACCGGGGAGCTGTTTTTT.

CDR3 sequence reads: CASIDVLGLSSYEQYF. For the CDR3, the DNA is TGTGCCAGCATTGATGTGCTTGGACTCAGCTCCTACGAGCAGTACTTC. The chain is built from TRBV28 and TRBJ2-7; D is possibly TRBD2 (5 bases). Trimming cost V 7 bases and J 0 bases, with 19 bases left between them. Germline V gene sequence: CDR1 MDHEN, CDR2 SYDVKM. The CDR3 is 16 amino acids. The full variable domain, in which reference TRBV28 and TRBJ2-7 provide the parts outside the CDR3, is DVKVTQSSRYLVKRTGEKVFLECVQDMDHENMFWYRQDPGLGLRLIYFSYDVKMKEKGDIPEGYSVSREKKERFSLILESASTNQTSMYLCASIDVLGLSSYEQYFGPGTRLTVT.

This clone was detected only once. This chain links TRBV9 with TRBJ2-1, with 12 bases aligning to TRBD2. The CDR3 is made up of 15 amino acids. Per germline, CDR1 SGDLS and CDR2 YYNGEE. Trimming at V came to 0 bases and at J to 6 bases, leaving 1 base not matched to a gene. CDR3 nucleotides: TGTGCCAGCAGCGTAGCTAGCGGGAGGGCCAATGAGCAGTTCTTC. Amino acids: CASSVASGRANEQFF.

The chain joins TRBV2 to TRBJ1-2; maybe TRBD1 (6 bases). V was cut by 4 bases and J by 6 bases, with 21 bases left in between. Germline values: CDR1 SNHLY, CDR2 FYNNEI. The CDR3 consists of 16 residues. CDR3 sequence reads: CASSGYRARSWDGYTF. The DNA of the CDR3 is TGTGCCAGCAGTGGGTACAGGGCTCGTTCCTGGGATGGCTACACCTTC.

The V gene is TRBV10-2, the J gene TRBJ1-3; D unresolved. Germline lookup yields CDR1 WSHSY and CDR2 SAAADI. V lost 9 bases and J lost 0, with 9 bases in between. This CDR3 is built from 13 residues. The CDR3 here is CASRTSSGNTIYF. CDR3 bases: TGCGCCAGTCGCACAAGCTCTGGAAACACCATATATTTT.

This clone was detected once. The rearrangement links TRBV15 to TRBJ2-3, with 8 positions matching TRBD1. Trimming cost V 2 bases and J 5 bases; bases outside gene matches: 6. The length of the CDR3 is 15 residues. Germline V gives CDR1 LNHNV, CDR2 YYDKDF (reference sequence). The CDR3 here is CATSRLGQAEDTQYF. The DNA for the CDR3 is TGTGCCACCAGCAGACTGGGACAGGCTGAAGATACGCAGTATTTT.

CDR3 in DNA: TGTGCCAGCAGCCCCGGCGGGGTCGCCTCCTACGAGCAGTACTTC. Protein: CASSPGGVASYEQYF. This sequence joins TRBV28 and TRBJ2-7, with D tentatively TRBD2 (6 bases). CDR1 MDHEN and CDR2 SYDVKM come from the germline V gene. The germline V and J ends were trimmed by 6 bases and 0 bases, with 15 bases remaining between them. The CDR3 is made up of 15 amino acids.

The CDR3 loop is CASSLGQGTPYEQYF. The CDR3 DNA reads as TGTGCCAGCAGTTTAGGGCAGGGGACGCCCTACGAGCAGTACTTC. The chain links TRBV28 to TRBJ2-7; D perhaps matches TRBD1 (6 bases). The CDR3 sequence is 15 residues long. Deletions cut 2 bases from V and 2 bases from J, with 13 bases between. Germline CDR1 and CDR2: MDHEN and SYDVKM. The variable domain in full, completed from reference TRBV28 and TRBJ2-7, reads DVKVTQSSRYLVKRTGEKVFLECVQDMDHENMFWYRQDPGLGLRLIYFSYDVKMKEKGDIPEGYSVSREKKERFSLILESASTNQTSMYLCASSLGQGTPYEQYFGPGTRLTVT.

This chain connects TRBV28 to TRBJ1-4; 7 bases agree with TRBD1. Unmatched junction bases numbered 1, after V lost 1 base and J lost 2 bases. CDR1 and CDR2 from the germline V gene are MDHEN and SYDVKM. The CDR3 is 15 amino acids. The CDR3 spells CASSLLTGTNEKLFF. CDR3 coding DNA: TGTGCCAGCAGTTTATTGACAGGGACTAATGAAAAACTGTTTTTT.

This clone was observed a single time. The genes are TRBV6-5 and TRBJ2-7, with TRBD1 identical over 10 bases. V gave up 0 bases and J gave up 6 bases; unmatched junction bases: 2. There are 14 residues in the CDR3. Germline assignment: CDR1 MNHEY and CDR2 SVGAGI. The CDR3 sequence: CASSYSGTGAEQYF. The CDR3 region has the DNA TGTGCCAGCAGTTACTCAGGGACAGGGGCCGAGCAGTACTTC.

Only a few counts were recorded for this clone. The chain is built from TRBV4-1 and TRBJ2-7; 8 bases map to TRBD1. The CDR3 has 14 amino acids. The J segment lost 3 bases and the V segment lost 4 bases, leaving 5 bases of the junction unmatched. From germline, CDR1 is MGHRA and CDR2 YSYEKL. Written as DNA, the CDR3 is TGCGCCAGCAGCCGCTCACAGGGGGACTACGAGCAGTACTTC. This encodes CASSRSQGDYEQYF.

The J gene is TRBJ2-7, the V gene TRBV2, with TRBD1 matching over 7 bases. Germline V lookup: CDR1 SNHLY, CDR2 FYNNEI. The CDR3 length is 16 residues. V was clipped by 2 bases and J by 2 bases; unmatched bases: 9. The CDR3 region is CASSETGVRGTYEQYF. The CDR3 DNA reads TGTGCCAGCAGTGAAACCGGAGTCAGGGGGACCTACGAGCAGTACTTC.

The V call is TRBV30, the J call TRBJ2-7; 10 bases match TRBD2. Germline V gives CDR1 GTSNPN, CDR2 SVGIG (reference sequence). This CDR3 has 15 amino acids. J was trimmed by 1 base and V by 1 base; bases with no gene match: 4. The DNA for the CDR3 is TGTGCCTGGAGTGACCGGACTAGCGGATCCTACGAGCAGTACTTC. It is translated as CAWSDRTSGSYEQYF.

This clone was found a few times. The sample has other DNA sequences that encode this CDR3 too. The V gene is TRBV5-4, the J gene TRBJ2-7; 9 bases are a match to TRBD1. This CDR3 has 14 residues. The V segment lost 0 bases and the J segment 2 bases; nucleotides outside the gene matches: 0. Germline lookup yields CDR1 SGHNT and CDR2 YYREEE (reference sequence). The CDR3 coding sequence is TGTGCCAGCAGCTTGGGACAGGGGGCCTACGAGCAGTACTTC. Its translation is CASSLGQGAYEQYF.

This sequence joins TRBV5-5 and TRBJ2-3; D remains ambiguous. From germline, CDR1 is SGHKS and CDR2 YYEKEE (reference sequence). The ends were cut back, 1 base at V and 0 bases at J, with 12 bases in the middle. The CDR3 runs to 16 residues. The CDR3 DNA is TGTGCCAGCAGCTTGCGGAGCCTATCTAGCACAGATACGCAGTATTTT. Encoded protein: CASSLRSLSSTDTQYF. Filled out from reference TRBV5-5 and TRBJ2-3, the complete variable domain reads DAGVTQSPTHLIKTRGQQVTLRCSPISGHKSVSWYQQVLGQGPQFIFQYYEKEERGRGNFPDRFSARQFPNYSSELNVNALLLGDSALYLCASSLRSLSSTDTQYFGPGTRLTVL.

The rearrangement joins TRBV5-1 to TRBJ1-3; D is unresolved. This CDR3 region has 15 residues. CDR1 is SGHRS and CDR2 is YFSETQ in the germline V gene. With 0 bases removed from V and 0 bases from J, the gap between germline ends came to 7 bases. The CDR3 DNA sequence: TGCGCCAGCAGCTTGGACGGTGTCTCTGGAAACACCATATATTTT. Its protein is CASSLDGVSGNTIYF.